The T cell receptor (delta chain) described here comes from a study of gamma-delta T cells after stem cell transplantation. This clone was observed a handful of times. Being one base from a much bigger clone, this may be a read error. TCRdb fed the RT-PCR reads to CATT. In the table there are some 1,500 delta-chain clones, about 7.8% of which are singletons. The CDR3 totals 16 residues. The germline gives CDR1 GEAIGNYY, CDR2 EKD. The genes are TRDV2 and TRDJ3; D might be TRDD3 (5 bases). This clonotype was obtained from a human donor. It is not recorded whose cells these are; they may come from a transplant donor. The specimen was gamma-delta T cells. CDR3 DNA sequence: TGTGCCTGTGACTCGATTAGCTCCTGGGACACCCGACATATGTTTTTC. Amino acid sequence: CACDSISSWDTRHMFF.